This T cell receptor beta chain appears in the sequencing data of a study of CD8 T cells in Susac syndrome. The authors carried out high-throughput sequencing of TCR beta. They applied it to CD8+ and CD4+ T cells obtained from blood. Included as multiple sclerosis controls were treatment-naive patients who had stable or active relapsing-remitting disease. Through negative isolation, CD4+ and CD8+ T cells were obtained, while TEMRA cells were enriched using FACS. An amount of RNA that ranged from roughly 0.5 to 1 ug was reverse transcribed with random hexamers. The TCR beta CDR3 was amplified by immunoSEQ multiplex PCR across 54 Vbeta, 13 Jbeta. MiXCR, applied by TCRdb to the immunoSEQ multiplex PCR reads, yields one record per CDR3 protein. The table has roughly 120,000 distinct CDR3 sequences, just under 95% seen once; the top ten hold around 0.085%. The CDR3 contains 13 residues. V trimming: 6 bases; J trimming: 6 bases; junction bases outside the gene matches: 4. Germline V CDR1 and CDR2: KGHSH, LQKENI.

This TCR derives from a human donor with multiple sclerosis. Input material: CD4+ T cells from PBMCs. The chain recombines TRBV18 with TRBJ2-1; 8 bases are a match to TRBD1. The CDR3 DNA sequence: TGTGCCAGCTCGACAGGGGAAGTCAATGAGCAGTTCTTC. As protein: CASSTGEVNEQFF.